Following are 31 T cell receptor beta chains from one sample sequenced in a study of breast tumors, draining lymph nodes, adjacent tissues. Each CDR3 protein is one row after TCRdb ran MiXCR on the multiplex PCR reads. The sample consists of some 200,000 distinct CDR3 sequences, 30% to 40% of them appearing once. The lymph nodes were axillary draining lymph nodes from breast cancer patients. Sequenced input: axillary lymph node tissue. The receptors stem from a female donor with breast cancer. Some clones in this sample may be carry-over from other donors' samples.

The table lists this clonotype with a few counts. V and J are TRBV12-3 or TRBV12-4 and TRBJ1-1; D uncertain. The CDR3 sequence is 14 residues long. V lost 5 bases and J 1 base, leaving 11 bases between the germline ends. The CDR3 nucleotides are TGTGCCAGCAGTGTACTCCGGGGGAACACTGAAGCTTTCTTT. Its protein product is CASSVLRGNTEAFF.

This clonotype was recorded many times. The chain uses TRBV3-1 and TRBJ1-6; D gene ambiguous. Trimming cost V 0 bases and J 4 bases, with 4 bases left between them. Germline-derived CDR1 and CDR2 are LGHDT and YNNKEL (reference sequence). This CDR3 comprises 14 residues. The CDR3: CASSQEGYNSPLHF. CDR3 DNA: TGTGCCAGCAGCCAAGAAGGATATAATTCACCCCTCCACTTT. The whole variable domain, remainder taken from reference TRBV3-1 and TRBJ1-6, is DTAVSQTPKYLVTQMGNDKSIKCEQNLGHDTMYWYKQDSKKFLKIMFSYNNKELIINETVPNRFSPKSPDKAHLNLHINSLELGDSAVYFCASSQEGYNSPLHFGNGTRLTVT.

Remarks on this clonotype: This may stem from a read error, because a much larger clone lies one nucleotide away. V usage is TRBV7-8 and J usage is TRBJ2-7; a possible D gene is TRBD2 (5 bases). The CDR3 is made up of 15 amino acids. In germline, CDR1 is SGHVS, CDR2 FQNEAQ. CDR3 sequence reads: CASSLASGYSYGQHF. CDR3 bases: TGTGCCAGCAGCTTAGCTTCGGGATACTCCTACGGGCAGCACTTC.

The rearrangement links TRBV28 to TRBJ1-4, with D perhaps matching TRBD1 (6 bases). Germline-derived CDR1 and CDR2 are MDHEN and SYDVKM. Trimming removed 10 bases from V and 5 bases from J, with 26 bases in between. The length of the CDR3 is 17 residues. CDR3 DNA: TGTGCCACAGGGGCTCAGGGGCGGGGACGGGGGAATGAAAAACTGTTTTTT. Its protein product is CATGAQGRGRGNEKLFF.

This clonotype was seen a few times. Just one base apart from a much larger clone, this may be a read error. The V and J genes are TRBV20-1 and TRBJ2-7; D is unresolved. This CDR3 has 11 amino acids. The germline V gene encodes CDR1 DFQATT and CDR2 SNEGSKA (reference sequence). CDR3 DNA sequence: TGCAGTGCTAGAGATTTGGACGAGCAGTCCTTC. Its translation: CSARDLDEQSF.

This clonotype was seen a handful of times. With a much larger clone just one base away, this may be a read error. This chain joins TRBV20-1 and TRBJ2-3, with 8 bases fitting TRBD2. CDR3 size: 14 residues. Germline V CDR1 and CDR2: DFQATT, SNEGSKA (reference sequence). The CDR3 loop is CSARLAGLTATQYF. DNA of the CDR3: TGCAGTGCTAGATTAGCGGGACTCACAGCTACGCAGTATTTT.

As regards this clonotype: With a much larger clone just one base away, this may be a read error. This rearrangement joins TRBV2 to TRBJ2-1; the D is unclear. V was cut by 5 bases and J by 4 bases, with 12 bases left in between. The CDR3 sequence is 14 residues long. Germline-derived CDR1 and CDR2 are SNHLY and FYNNEI. The CDR3 protein is CASSLEAAYNEQFF. The DNA of the CDR3 is TGTGCCAGCAGTCTGGAAGCAGCTTACAATGAGCAGTTCTTC.

In this sample, this clonotype turned up once. This chain connects TRBV29-1 to TRBJ1-2; 8 bases line up with TRBD1. V lost 6 bases to trimming and J lost 4 bases; unmatched junction nucleotides: 7. The CDR3 covers 13 residues. Germline CDR1 is SQVTM and CDR2 is ANQGSEA. The CDR3 loop is CSVFGQGRYGYTF. CDR3 in DNA: TGCAGCGTCTTCGGACAGGGTCGCTATGGCTACACCTTC.

This clonotype was seen ten or more times. The chain recombines TRBV12-3 or TRBV12-4 with TRBJ1-3; TRBD1 matches at 10 bases. Unmatched junction bases numbered 3, after V lost 6 bases and J lost 4 bases. The CDR3 is made up of 14 amino acids. The CDR3 sequence: CASRRQGAGNTIYF. CDR3 coding DNA: TGTGCCAGCAGAAGACAGGGGGCCGGAAACACCATATATTTT.

This clonotype occurred many times. The CDR3 DNA reads as TGCAGTGCTCGCTCCGGGACAGGGAGTGGCTACACCTTC. Its protein product is CSARSGTGSGYTF. The V call is TRBV20-1, the J call TRBJ1-2, with 9 bases aligning to TRBD1. The CDR3 runs 13 residues. The junction had 8 bases not matched to a gene; V was cut back by 5 bases and J by 7 bases. Per germline, CDR1 DFQATT and CDR2 SNEGSKA (reference sequence).

This clonotype has at least ten counts. The genes are TRBV5-1 and TRBJ2-3; D perhaps matches TRBD1 (6 bases). Germline assignment: CDR1 SGHRS and CDR2 YFSETQ. V lost 2 bases and J lost 2, with 12 bases in between. This CDR3 has 15 residues. CDR3 sequence reads: CASSFGQGITDTQYF. The CDR3 coding sequence is TGCGCCAGCAGCTTTGGGCAGGGGATCACAGATACGCAGTATTTT.

This clonotype was seen repeatedly, ten times or more. V usage is TRBV20-1 and J usage is TRBJ2-5, with 7 bases fitting TRBD2. Germline V gene lookup returns CDR1 DFQATT and CDR2 SNEGSKA (reference sequence). The CDR3 totals 11 residues. The CDR3 reads CSGDRGGTQYF. CDR3 DNA: TGCAGCGGGGACCGCGGGGGGACCCAGTACTTC.

The chain combines TRBV12-5 with TRBJ1-5; D not certain. Trimming removed 7 bases at V and 1 base at J, with 20 bases between. The CDR3 loop spans 17 amino acids. Per germline, CDR1 LGHNT and CDR2 FRNRAP. The CDR3 DNA follows: TGTGCTAGTGCACCGCCATGGGCCGCCGGAAGCAATCAGCCCCAGCATTTT. Translating gives CASAPPWAAGSNQPQHF.

This clonotype showed up many times. The V and J genes are TRBV20-1 and TRBJ2-3; D gene ambiguous. Germline V gives CDR1 DFQATT, CDR2 SNEGSKA (reference sequence). CDR3 size: 15 residues. Between the trimmed V and J ends, which lost 6 bases and 3 bases, there was a span of 19 bases. CDR3 sequence: CSASGGVSRTDTQYF. CDR3 sequence (DNA): TGCAGTGCCTCCGGTGGGGTTAGCCGAACAGATACGCAGTATTTT.

This clonotype was seen a handful of times. Since a much larger clone is just one base distant, this may be a read error. The chain joins TRBV9 to TRBJ1-4; tentative D call: TRBD1 (5 bases). Per germline, CDR1 SGDLS and CDR2 YYNGEE. The CDR3 totals 15 residues. CDR3 bases: TGTGCCAGCAGCACCCGGGGGGGTATAGGAGAAAAACCGTTTTTT. Encoded protein: CASSTRGGIGEKPFF.

In DNA form, the CDR3 reads TGCGCCAGCAGCTTGCAAGCGGGACGAAGCACCATATATTTT. It codes for CASSLQAGRSTIYF. The V and J genes are TRBV5-1 and TRBJ1-3, with a possible D match to TRBD1 (5 bases). CDR1 and CDR2 (germline): SGHRS, YFSETQ. The CDR3 spans 14 residues. Between the trimmed V and J ends, which lost 1 base and 9 bases, there was a span of 14 bases. Supplemented by reference TRBV5-1 and TRBJ1-3, the full variable domain reads KAGVTQTPRYLIKTRGQQVTLSCSPISGHRSVSWYQQTPGQGLQFLFEYFSETQRNKGNFPGRFSGRQFSNSRSEMNVSTLELGDSALYLCASSLQAGRSTIYFGEGSWLTVV.

This clonotype was counted ten times or more. The chain is built from TRBV15 and TRBJ1-5; 7 bases match TRBD1. From germline, CDR1 is LNHNV and CDR2 YYDKDF (reference sequence). The CDR3 consists of 14 residues. J was trimmed by 4 bases and V by 5 bases; bases with no gene match: 5. The CDR3 region has the DNA TGTGCCACCAGCTGGACAGGTCCGAATCAGCCCCAGCATTTT. It is translated as CATSWTGPNQPQHF.

The chain carries TRBV12-3 or TRBV12-4 and TRBJ2-1; 12 nucleotides match TRBD1. Trimming took 4 bases from V and 7 from J; bases not matched to a gene: 2. The CDR3 covers 14 residues. CDR3 sequence (DNA): TGTGCCAGCAGTTCGGGACAGGGGGCAAATGAGCAGTTCTTC. Amino acid sequence: CASSSGQGANEQFF.

In its sample, this clonotype was seen many times. The chain links TRBV5-8 to TRBJ1-2; TRBD1 might be the D (6 bases). The CDR3 extends over 14 amino acids. Trimming shortened V by 1 base and J by 3 bases, and 10 bases separated the two germline ends. The germline CDR1 and CDR2 sequences are SGHTS and YDEGEE. The CDR3: CASSLTGMDYGYTF. CDR3 bases: TGTGCCAGCAGCTTGACAGGGATGGACTATGGCTACACCTTC.

This clonotype was detected ten times or more. The V gene is TRBV19, the J gene TRBJ1-4; 9 bases match TRBD1. This CDR3 is built from 16 residues. From germline, CDR1 is LNHDA and CDR2 SQIVND (reference sequence). V dropped 5 bases and J dropped 6; count of bases not matched to a gene: 10. CDR3 loop: CASSSQGASADEKLFF. CDR3 DNA: TGTGCCAGTAGTTCACAGGGGGCGTCCGCAGATGAAAAACTGTTTTTT.

This clonotype was counted at least ten times. The rearrangement links TRBV4-1 to TRBJ2-7; weak D call: TRBD2 (5 bases). Germline-derived CDR1 and CDR2 are MGHRA and YSYEKL. The CDR3 runs to 13 residues. V shed 1 base and J shed 10 bases, with 14 bases lying between them. In DNA form, the CDR3 reads TGCGCCAGCAGCCAAGCTCTAGCCACGGATCAGTACTTC. Translating gives CASSQALATDQYF.

This clonotype came up many times. The chain links TRBV12-3 or TRBV12-4 to TRBJ1-4; 9 bases map to TRBD1. The CDR3 covers 14 residues. The V gene end was trimmed by 6 bases and the J gene end by 6 bases; junction bases not matched to a gene: 5. The CDR3 spells CASRRQGGDEKLFF. The CDR3 DNA sequence: TGTGCCAGCAGAAGACAGGGGGGCGATGAAAAACTGTTTTTT.

The table lists this clonotype with a few counts. Being one base from a much bigger clone, this may be a read error. This chain connects TRBV4-3 to TRBJ2-5, with D uncertain. Germline V gene sequence: CDR1 LGHNA, CDR2 YSLEER. The CDR3 has 13 amino acids. The CDR3 protein is CASSLDLEETQCF. CDR3 nucleotides: TGCGCCAGCAGCCTCGACCTAGAAGAGACCCAGTGCTTC.

This clonotype was picked up many times. V and J are TRBV4-1 and TRBJ2-3; 10 nucleotides line up with TRBD1. V gave up 2 bases and J gave up 3 bases; unmatched junction bases: 5. Germline CDR1 reads MGHRA; CDR2 reads YSYEKL. The CDR3 is 16 amino acids. The CDR3 spells CASSQSRDRGTDTQYF. The CDR3 DNA reads TGCGCCAGCAGCCAAAGCCGGGACAGGGGAACAGATACGCAGTATTTT.

This clonotype was counted many times. The CDR3 nucleotides are TGTGCCAGCACGGCCAGCAGCTTGCAGGGTAAAGGCTACACCTTC. It is translated as CASTASSLQGKGYTF. V is TRBV7-9 and J is TRBJ1-2; tentatively, D is TRBD1 (5 bases). The CDR3 runs to 15 residues. Germline V gene sequence: CDR1 SEHNR, CDR2 FQNEAQ (reference sequence). V lost 7 bases to trimming and J lost 8 bases, with 23 bases between them.

Remarks on this clonotype: This could be a read error, since a much larger clone is one nucleotide away. Because the CDR3's place on the DNA is in doubt, the DNA is left out and the CDR3 is given as listed by TCRdb. This chain uses TRBV9 with TRBJ1-2. The CDR3 is 15 residues long, counting both termini. Germline V gives CDR1 SGDLS, CDR2 YYNGEE. The CDR3 reads CASSVGQGVGYGSTF.

This clonotype has more than one count but fewer than ten. This may come from a read error, since a much larger clone is one base off. The V call is TRBV19, the J call TRBJ2-7; 8 positions agree with TRBD1. Germline assignment: CDR1 LNHDA and CDR2 SQIVND (reference sequence). There are 17 residues in the CDR3. The CDR3 here is CASSIRPGTGASYEQSF. CDR3 in DNA: TGTGCCAGTAGTATTAGACCCGGGACAGGTGCTTCCTACGAGCAGTCCTTC.

The chain recombines TRBV19 with TRBJ1-5; tentative D call: TRBD1 (6 bases). The CDR3 runs 13 residues. Deletions cut 7 bases from V and 5 bases from J, with 12 bases between. Germline V lookup: CDR1 LNHDA, CDR2 SQIVND (reference sequence). The CDR3 DNA reads as TGTGCCAGTACTGTGGGGGCGGATCAGCCCCAGCATTTT. Protein product: CASTVGADQPQHF.

At least ten counts were recorded for this clonotype. This rearrangement joins TRBV7-2 to TRBJ2-5; the D is unclear. Trimming cost V 5 bases and J 1 base, with 14 bases left between them. The CDR3 extends over 15 amino acids. Germline V lookup: CDR1 SGHTA, CDR2 FQGNSA. This CDR3 reads CASSLVSNSQETQYF. The CDR3 coding sequence is TGTGCCAGCAGCCTAGTATCGAACAGCCAAGAGACCCAGTACTTC.

This clonotype was counted ten times or more. The chain couples TRBV20-1 to TRBJ2-3, with 7 bases lining up with TRBD2. The CDR3 extends over 16 amino acids. V gave up 6 bases and J gave up 2 bases; unmatched junction bases: 14. The germline V gene has CDR1 DFQATT and CDR2 SNEGSKA (reference sequence). The chain's CDR3 is CSATGTNSPITDTQYF. The CDR3 bases are TGCAGTGCCACCGGGACTAACTCACCAATCACAGATACGCAGTATTTT.

This clonotype was seen ten or more times. The rearrangement joins TRBV4-1 to TRBJ2-3; the D call may be TRBD1 or TRBD2 (5 bases each). The germline CDR1 and CDR2 sequences are MGHRA and YSYEKL. The CDR3 sequence is 16 residues long. Trimming took 5 bases from V and 0 from J, leaving 15 bases between them. The CDR3 loop reads CASSSEKRGSTDTQYF. CDR3 in DNA: TGCGCCAGCAGCTCAGAAAAGAGGGGCAGCACAGATACGCAGTATTTT.